These 8 T cell receptor beta chains share one sample of origin, sequenced in a study of blood T cells in healthy people across ages. Combining a sample-barcoded 5' primer with a J-beta primer mix, a second PCR ran for roughly 7 to 11 cycles. MiXCR, run by TCRdb on the 5' RACE reads, gives a single entry per CDR3 protein. Among roughly 800,000 distinct CDR3 sequences listed, roughly 40% were seen once. The sample was blood. These receptors originate from a man between 18 and 29 years old in good health.

In the case of this clonotype: With a much larger clone just one base away, this may be a read error. The chain uses TRBV20-1 and TRBJ1-2; D might be TRBD1 (6 bases). Germline V lookup: CDR1 DFQATT, CDR2 SNEGSKA (reference sequence). V was trimmed by 2 bases and J by 8 bases, leaving 18 bases between them. The CDR3 totals 14 residues. The CDR3 loop is CSARPPGDSGGYTF. Written as DNA, the CDR3 is TGCAGTGCTAGACCTCCAGGGGACTCGGGAGGCTACACCTTC.

The chain's CDR3 is CASSYNTGGNEQYF. CDR3 nucleotide sequence: TGTGCCAGCAGCTATAATACTGGAGGGAATGAGCAGTACTTC. The V and J genes are TRBV7-2 and TRBJ2-7; the D gene is possibly TRBD2 (6 bases). Germline-derived CDR1 and CDR2 are SGHTA and FQGNSA. The CDR3 sequence is 14 residues long. Trimming shortened V by 4 bases and J by 7 bases, and 17 bases separated the two germline ends.

A note on this clonotype: A much bigger clone sits one base away, suggesting this may be a read error. The rearrangement uses TRBV7-8 and TRBJ2-5, with a tentative D call TRBD2 (5 bases). Germline V lookup: CDR1 SGHVS, CDR2 FQNEAQ. This CDR3 contains 12 residues. V lost 11 bases to trimming and J lost 3 bases, with 13 bases between them. The CDR3 here is CAGGLPKETQYF. In DNA form, the CDR3 reads TGTGCCGGCGGGCTACCAAAAGAGACCCAGTACTTC.

This clonotype has only one observation. V usage is TRBV20-1 and J usage is TRBJ2-6; TRBD1 agrees at 8 bases. The V segment lost 2 bases and the J segment 0 bases; nucleotides outside the gene matches: 6. Germline V gene lookup returns CDR1 DFQATT and CDR2 SNEGSKA (reference sequence). The CDR3 extends over 17 amino acids. In DNA, the CDR3 is TGCAGTGCTAGAAGGGACAGGACACGCTCTGGGGCCAACGTCCTGACTTTC. Protein sequence: CSARRDRTRSGANVLTF.

This clonotype was detected many times. A junction end diverges from the germline sequence, so it may reflect a read error. This sequence joins TRBV5-1 and TRBJ2-7; the D gene could be TRBD1 or TRBD2 (5 bases each). CDR1 is SGHRS, CDR2 YFSETQ, per germline. This CDR3 contains 14 residues. CDR3 in DNA: TGTGCCAGCAGCTCCGGGACCGGATCCTACGAGCAGTACTTC. Amino acids: CASSSGTGSYEQYF.

The genes are TRBV12-3 or TRBV12-4 and TRBJ2-2; D might be TRBD1 (6 bases). The CDR3 is made up of 16 amino acids. Between the trimmed V and J ends, which lost 7 bases and 4 bases, there was a span of 19 bases. CDR3 nucleotide sequence: TGTGCCAGCACCAACCCCGGACAGTGGGGCACCGGGGAGCTGTTTTTT. The encoded protein is CASTNPGQWGTGELFF.

This clonotype was detected a few times. The chain is built from TRBV7-8 and TRBJ2-2; 11 positions match TRBD2. The CDR3 has 15 amino acids. CDR1 is SGHVS, CDR2 FQNEAQ, per germline. V shed 4 bases and J 5 bases; nucleotides not matched to a gene: 3. The DNA for the CDR3 is TGTGCCAGCAGCTCACTAGCGGGGGAAACCGGGGAGCTGTTTTTT. Its translation is CASSSLAGETGELFF. The whole variable domain, remainder taken from reference TRBV7-8 and TRBJ2-2, is GAGVSQSPRYKVAKRGQDVALRCDPISGHVSLFWYQQALGQGPEFLTYFQNEAQLDKSGLPSDRFFAERPEGSVSTLKIQRTQQEDSAVYLCASSSLAGETGELFFGEGSRLTVL.

The chain combines TRBV6-8 with TRBJ2-1; 14 bases align to TRBD2. V shed 7 bases, J shed 6 bases, and the junction held 14 bases outside the gene matches. Looked up from germline, CDR1 is MNHGY and CDR2 is SAAAGT. The CDR3 is 18 residues long. For the CDR3, the DNA is TGTGCCAGCACCCTCAGGACTAGCGGGAGGCCTACCTCCAATGAGCAGTTCTTC. Translation: CASTLRTSGRPTSNEQFF.